A selection of T cell receptor beta chains follows, all from one sample in a study of T cells in Graves' hyperthyroidism and ophthalmopathy. TCRdb processed the multiplex PCR reads anew with MiXCR; each CDR3 protein has one entry. The sample contains some 620,000 distinct CDR3 sequences, roughly 16% of which appear only once. The sequenced sample was blood. The receptor source for this set is a woman in her 30s with Graves' hyperthyroidism. The CDR3 runs from the conserved cysteine through the conserved F or W. A D gene is named only where the DNA matches it firmly. Clone size appears in some rows only: once, few, many, or a class for an expanded clone.

D: TRBD1
size: few
J: TRBJ1-5
V: TRBV27
DNA: TGTGCCAGCAGTTTTGCAAGGACAGGGTCTTGGGGACAGGGATCGCCCCAGCATTTT
CDR3: CASSFARTGSWGQGSPQHF

D: TRBD1
size: few
J: TRBJ1-4
V: TRBV7-2
DNA: TGTGCCAGCAGCCCACAGGGGGGCTTTAATGAAAAACTGTTTTTT
CDR3: CASSPQGGFNEKLFF

D: -
size: many
J: TRBJ2-7
V: TRBV7-8
DNA: TGTGCCAGCAGCCGCTGGGCAGGGAGCTCCTACGAGCAGTACTTC
CDR3: CASSRWAGSSYEQYF

D: -
size: -
J: TRBJ2-5
V: TRBV3-1
DNA: TGTGCCAGCAGCCAAGATCCCCCGGGGGAAGAGACCCAGAACTTC
CDR3: CASSQDPPGEETQNF

D: TRBD2
size: many
J: TRBJ2-3
V: TRBV27
DNA: TGTGCCAGCAGGAGCGGGGCTAGCACAGATACGCAGTATTTT
CDR3: CASRSGASTDTQYF

D: TRBD1
size: -
J: TRBJ1-1
V: TRBV5-1
DNA: TGCGCCAGCAGCTCATTGACAGGGGGGAACACTGAAGCTTTCTTT
CDR3: CASSSLTGGNTEAFF

D: -
size: many
J: TRBJ1-2
V: TRBV30
DNA: TGTGCCTGGAGTGTAGTGGGGGGGGATGGCTACACCTTC
CDR3: CAWSVVGGDGYTF

D: -
size: few
J: TRBJ2-7
V: TRBV5-1
DNA: TGCGCCAGCAGCTTGTGGGGACAAGAATACGAGCAGTACTTC
CDR3: CASSLWGQEYEQYF

D: -
size: -
J: TRBJ1-2
V: TRBV5-5
DNA: TGTGCCAGCAGCTTAACCAGGGAGGAAGGCTACACCTTC
CDR3: CASSLTREEGYTF

D: TRBD2
size: many
J: TRBJ2-3
V: TRBV12-3/TRBV12-4
DNA: TGTGCCAGCAGCCTTTCTAGCGGGGGCAGAGATACGCAGTATTTT
CDR3: CASSLSSGGRDTQYF

D: TRBD1
size: -
J: TRBJ2-1
V: TRBV9
DNA: TGTGCCAGCAGCGTAGAGGACAGGGGTTTCAATGAGCAGTTCTTC
CDR3: CASSVEDRGFNEQFF

D: -
size: few
J: TRBJ2-2
V: TRBV20-1
DNA: TGCAGTGCTAGAGACCTAGGGGACGGGGAGCTGTTTTTT
CDR3: CSARDLGDGELFF

D: -
size: many
J: TRBJ1-1
V: TRBV6-1
DNA: TGTGCCAGCAGTCCGCTAGGGGAGGGGAACACTGAAGCTTTCTTT
CDR3: CASSPLGEGNTEAFF

D: -
size: -
J: TRBJ1-1
V: TRBV7-2
DNA: TGTGCCAGCAGCATAGCCGGGTACATGAACACTGAAGCTTTCTTT
CDR3: CASSIAGYMNTEAFF

D: -
size: few
J: TRBJ1-5
V: TRBV15
DNA: TGTGCCACCAGCAGAGATTTTGGGGGGGGTCAGCCCCAGCATTTT
CDR3: CATSRDFGGGQPQHF

D: -
size: few
J: TRBJ1-2
V: TRBV19
DNA: TGTGCCAGTAGTATAGATTCTTACTATGGCTACACCTTC
CDR3: CASSIDSYYGYTF

D: -
size: many
J: TRBJ1-5
V: TRBV6-1
DNA: TGTGCCAGCAACGAAGGGGGGGGCGATCAGCCCCAGCATTTT
CDR3: CASNEGGGDQPQHF

D: TRBD1
size: -
J: TRBJ1-2
V: TRBV2
DNA: TGTGCCAGCAGTGAAGCGCGGACAGGACCCCGGGGCTACACCTTC
CDR3: CASSEARTGPRGYTF

D: TRBD2
size: -
J: TRBJ2-1
V: TRBV4-1
DNA: TGCGCCAGCAGCCGAACCCGACTAGCGGGCAACAATGAGCAGTTCTTC
CDR3: CASSRTRLAGNNEQFF

D: -
size: -
J: TRBJ2-7
V: TRBV10-2
DNA: TGCGCCGCGGGGGAGCAGTACTTC
CDR3: CAAGEQYF

D: TRBD2
size: many
J: TRBJ2-1
V: TRBV24-1
DNA: TGTGCCACCAGTGAGCGGAGGGGACTAGCGGGTGAGCAGTTCTTC
CDR3: CATSERRGLAGEQFF

D: -
size: many
J: TRBJ1-6
V: TRBV2
DNA: TGTGCCAGCACTACCGGGACTAATTCACCCCTCCACTTT
CDR3: CASTTGTNSPLHF

D: TRBD1
size: few
J: TRBJ2-7
V: TRBV7-9
DNA: TGTGCCAGCAGCTCGCGGGACAGGGCCTACGAGCAGTACTTC
CDR3: CASSSRDRAYEQYF

D: TRBD2
size: many
J: TRBJ2-3
V: TRBV28
DNA: TGTGCCAGCAGCCCCGAGCGGGAGAGCACAGATACGCAGTATTTT
CDR3: CASSPERESTDTQYF

D: -
size: many
J: TRBJ2-7
V: TRBV6-1
DNA: TGTGCCAGCAGTTACGTCGATTGGTCTAGCGTGACCTACGAGCAGTACTTC
CDR3: CASSYVDWSSVTYEQYF

D: TRBD2
size: many
J: TRBJ2-1
V: TRBV7-3
DNA: TGTGCCAGCAACACCGGGACTAGCAGGAATGAGCAGTTCTTC
CDR3: CASNTGTSRNEQFF

D: TRBD1
size: -
J: TRBJ1-4
V: TRBV7-9
DNA: TGTGCCAGCAGCTTAGGAGGGGGCAATGAAAAACTGTTTTTT
CDR3: CASSLGGGNEKLFF

D: TRBD2
size: -
J: TRBJ2-1
V: TRBV4-1
DNA: TGCGCCAGCAGCCAACAAGCGGGATTATTATACAATGAGCAGTTCTTC
CDR3: CASSQQAGLLYNEQFF

D: -
size: -
J: TRBJ1-2
V: TRBV6-1
DNA: TGTGCCAGCAGTGAAATCGGGGATGGCTACACCTTC
CDR3: CASSEIGDGYTF

D: -
size: many
J: TRBJ2-1
V: TRBV6-2/TRBV6-3
DNA: TGTGCCAGCAGCCACTTCACTGAGCAGTTCTTC
CDR3: CASSHFTEQFF

D: TRBD2
size: many
J: TRBJ2-3
V: TRBV15
DNA: TGTGCCACCAGCAGAGATCTGTGGGGAGGGGCAGATACGCAGTATTTT
CDR3: CATSRDLWGGADTQYF

D: -
size: -
J: TRBJ2-3
V: TRBV27
DNA: TGTGCCAGCAGTCGTTACAACTTCAGGGGCACAGATACGCAGTATTTT
CDR3: CASSRYNFRGTDTQYF

D: -
size: many
J: TRBJ2-1
V: TRBV28
DNA: TGTGCCAGCAGTTTGAAAAGACAGCAGCAGTTCTTC
CDR3: CASSLKRQQQFF

D: -
size: few
J: TRBJ2-7
V: TRBV4-3
DNA: TGCGCCAGCAGCCAAGATCGAGGACAGTACGAGCAGTACTTC
CDR3: CASSQDRGQYEQYF

D: TRBD2
size: many
J: TRBJ2-3
V: TRBV6-2/TRBV6-3
DNA: TGTGCCAGCAGTTATCCGACTAGCGGTGCTAGCACAGATACGCAGTATTTT
CDR3: CASSYPTSGASTDTQYF